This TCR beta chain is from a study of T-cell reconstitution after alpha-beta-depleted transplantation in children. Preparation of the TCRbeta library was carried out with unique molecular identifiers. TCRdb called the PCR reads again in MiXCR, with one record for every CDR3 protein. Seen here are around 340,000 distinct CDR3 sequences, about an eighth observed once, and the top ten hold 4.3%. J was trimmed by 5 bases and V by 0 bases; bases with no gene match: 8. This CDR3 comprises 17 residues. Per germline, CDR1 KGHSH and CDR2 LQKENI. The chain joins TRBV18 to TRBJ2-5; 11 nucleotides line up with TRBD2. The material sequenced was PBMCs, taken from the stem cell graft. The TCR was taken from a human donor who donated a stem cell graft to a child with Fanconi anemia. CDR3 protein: CASSPPPSGGPRETQYF. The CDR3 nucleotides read TGTGCCAGCTCACCACCGCCTAGCGGGGGGCCCCGGGAGACCCAGTACTTC.